This TCR beta chain originates from a study of T cell responses to AZD1222 COVID-19 vaccine. Method: immunoSEQ multiplex PCR; TCRdb's copy keeps in-frame clones and lacks some. Of 110,000 or so clones detected, around 88% appear once; the ten largest clones hold less than 6.5%. In germline, CDR1 is SGHAT, CDR2 FQNNGV. V lost 7 bases and J lost 1; bases outside the gene matches: 12. The CDR3 length is 17 residues. The chain couples TRBV11-2 to TRBJ1-2; 10 bases map to TRBD1. This specimen was peripheral blood, taken 28 days after the second AZD1222 dose. This sequence originates from an adult who received the AZD1222 COVID-19 vaccine. The CDR3: CASKRGQGKQSNYGYTF. CDR3 sequence (DNA): TGTGCCAGCAAACGGGGACAGGGGAAACAAAGTAACTATGGCTACACCTTC. Drawing the rest from reference TRBV11-2 and TRBJ1-2, the complete variable domain is EAGVAQSPRYKIIEKRQSVAFWCNPISGHATLYWYQQILGQGPKLLIQFQNNGVVDDSQLPKDRFSAERLKGVDSTLKIQPAKLEDSAVYLCASKRGQGKQSNYGYTFGSGTRLTVV.